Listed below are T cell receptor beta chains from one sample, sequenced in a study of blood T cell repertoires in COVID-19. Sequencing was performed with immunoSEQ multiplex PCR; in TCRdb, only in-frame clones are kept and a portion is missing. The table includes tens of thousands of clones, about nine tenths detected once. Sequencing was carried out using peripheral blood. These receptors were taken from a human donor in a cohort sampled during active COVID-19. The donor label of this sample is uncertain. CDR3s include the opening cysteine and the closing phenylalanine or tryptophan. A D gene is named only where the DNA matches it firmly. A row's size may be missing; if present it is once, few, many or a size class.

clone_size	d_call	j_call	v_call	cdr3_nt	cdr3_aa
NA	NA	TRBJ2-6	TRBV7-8	TGTGCCAGCAGCTCCTATAGAGCGGCTGGGGCCAACGTCCTGACTTTC	CASSSYRAAGANVLTF
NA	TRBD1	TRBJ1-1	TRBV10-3	TGTGCCATCAGTGAATCCGGGACAGGGACGGGGACTGAAGCTTTCTTT	CAISESGTGTGTEAFF
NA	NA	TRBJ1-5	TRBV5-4	TGTGCCAGCAGCCCGGGGAATCAGCCCCAGCATTTT	CASSPGNQPQHF
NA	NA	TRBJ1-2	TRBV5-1	TGCGCCAGCAGTCAGGGCTCCAACTATGGCTACACCTTC	CASSQGSNYGYTF
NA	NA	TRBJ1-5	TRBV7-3	TGTGCCAGCAGCTTAGAATCGCCAGGTCCGCGCAATCAGCCCCAGCATTTT	CASSLESPGPRNQPQHF
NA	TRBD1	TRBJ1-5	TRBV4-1	TGCGCCAGCAGCCAAGATATGACAGGGAGATTCGGGAATCAGCCCCAGCATTTT	CASSQDMTGRFGNQPQHF
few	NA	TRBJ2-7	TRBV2	TGTGCCAGCAGTGCGCGAAGGGGCTACGAGCAGTACTTC	CASSARRGYEQYF
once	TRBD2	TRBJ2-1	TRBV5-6	TGTGCCAGCAGCGACCGGACTAGCGGGGGGGACAATGAGCAGTTCTTC	CASSDRTSGGDNEQFF
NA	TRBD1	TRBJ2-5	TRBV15	TGTGCCACCAGCAGAGCCTACAGGGGGCAGTCCCAAGAGACCCAGTACTTC	CATSRAYRGQSQETQYF
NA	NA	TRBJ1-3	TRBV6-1	TGTGCCAGCAGTGACAGGGACTCTGGAAACACCATATATTTT	CASSDRDSGNTIYF
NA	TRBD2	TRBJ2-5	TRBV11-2	TGTGCCAGCAGCCGACTAGCGGGGCCGCAAGAGACCCAGTACTTC	CASSRLAGPQETQYF
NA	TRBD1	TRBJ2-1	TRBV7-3	TGTGCCAGCAGCTTAGGGACAGGGCAGAATGAGCAGTTCTTC	CASSLGTGQNEQFF
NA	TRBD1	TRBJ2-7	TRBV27	TGTGCCAGCAGTTTCAGGGGGCGTTCCTACGAGCAGTACTTC	CASSFRGRSYEQYF
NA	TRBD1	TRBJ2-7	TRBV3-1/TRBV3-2	TGTGCCAGCAGTCGGGACAGGGGCTACGAGCAGTACTTC	CASSRDRGYEQYF
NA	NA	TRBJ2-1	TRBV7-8	TGTGCCAGCAGCTTAGCAGGGGTGGAGCGGCGGGGCACCTACAATGAGCAGTTCTTC	CASSLAGVERRGTYNEQFF
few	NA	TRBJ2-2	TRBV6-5	TGTGCCAGCAACACAGTTAACACCGGGGAGCTGTTTTTT	CASNTVNTGELFF
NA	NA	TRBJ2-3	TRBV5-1	TGCGCCAGCAGCCCGGGACAACGAACAGATACGCAGTATTTT	CASSPGQRTDTQYF
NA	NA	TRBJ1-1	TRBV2	TGTGCCAGCAGCTCTCAGACTCTTCCCCATTCTGAAGCTTTCTTT	CASSSQTLPHSEAFF
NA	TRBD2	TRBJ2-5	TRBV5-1	TGCGCCAGCAGAATATCTAGCGGGGGATGGGAGACCCAGTACTTC	CASRISSGGWETQYF
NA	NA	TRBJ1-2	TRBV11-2	TGTGCCAGCAGCTTATTTGGCACAACTAACTATGGCTACACCTTC	CASSLFGTTNYGYTF
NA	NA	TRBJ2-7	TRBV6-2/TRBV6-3	TGTGCCAGCAGTTACTCCCCGAGGGTAGGTGGTCGCTACGAGCAGTACTTC	CASSYSPRVGGRYEQYF
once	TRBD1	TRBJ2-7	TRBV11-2	TGTGCCAGCAGCCCGACAGGGGGCTCCTACGAGCAGTACTTC	CASSPTGGSYEQYF
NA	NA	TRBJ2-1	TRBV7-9	TGTGCCAGCAGCTTAGGACGCGGGGATGGAGGGCAGTTCTTC	CASSLGRGDGGQFF
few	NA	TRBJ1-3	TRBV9	TGTGCCAGCAGCCCACAGGGTAGCTCTGGAAACACCATATATTTT	CASSPQGSSGNTIYF
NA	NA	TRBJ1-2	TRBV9	TGTGCCAGCAGCGTAGGAGGGGGCTATGGCTACACCTTC	CASSVGGGYGYTF
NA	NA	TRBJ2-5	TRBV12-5	TGTGCTAGTGGTCGGGGATTTGAGACCCAGTACTTC	CASGRGFETQYF
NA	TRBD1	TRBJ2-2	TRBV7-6	TGTGCCAGCAGCCAAGGGACAGGGAACACCGGGGAGCTGTTTTTT	CASSQGTGNTGELFF
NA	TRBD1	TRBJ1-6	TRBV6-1	TGTGCCAGCAGTGAAGGTGGGACAGGGGGCAATTCACCCCTCCACTTT	CASSEGGTGGNSPLHF
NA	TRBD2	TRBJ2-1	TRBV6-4	TGTGCCAGCAGCCCCGAGGGCGGGGGCTACAATGAGCAGTTCTTC	CASSPEGGGYNEQFF
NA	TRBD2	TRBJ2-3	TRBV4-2	TGTGCCAGCAGCCAGGTGACTAGCGGGGATGGTGCAGATACGCAGTATTTT	CASSQVTSGDGADTQYF
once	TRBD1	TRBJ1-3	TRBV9	TGTGCCAGCAGCGTCCTAGGGGGCTCTAGCTCTGGAAACACCATATATTTT	CASSVLGGSSSGNTIYF